The clone carrying this T cell receptor beta chain was detected ten times or more. This entry comes from a study of response to subunit inactivated influenza vaccine. MiXCR was run by TCRdb on the RT-PCR reads, yielding one entry per CDR3 protein. This sample has some 570,000 distinct CDR3 sequences, with 10% to 12% found just once. V was shortened by 3 bases and J by 3 bases, with 6 bases between the two germline ends. CDR3 length equals 12 residues. Germline loops: CDR1 SNHLY, CDR2 FYNNEI. These data were also reused for a study on T cells expressing NK-cell markers. That work states: Scientists made TCR beta cDNA using 5'RACE template switching with UMIs. Seven of eight sequenced donors tested HCMV-seropositive; one tested seronegative. T cells sorted in several experiments were restricted to alpha-beta TCR T cells by an anti-gamma-delta TCR antibody.

Sample: PBMCs from blood, taken on the day of vaccination. V is TRBV2 and J is TRBJ2-7; possibly TRBD1 for D (5 bases). This receptor was obtained from a man aged 50-59 years who received an inactivated influenza vaccine. CDR3 nucleotide sequence: TGTGCCAGCAGTGAGGACAACTACGAGCAGTACTTC. This gives the protein CASSEDNYEQYF.